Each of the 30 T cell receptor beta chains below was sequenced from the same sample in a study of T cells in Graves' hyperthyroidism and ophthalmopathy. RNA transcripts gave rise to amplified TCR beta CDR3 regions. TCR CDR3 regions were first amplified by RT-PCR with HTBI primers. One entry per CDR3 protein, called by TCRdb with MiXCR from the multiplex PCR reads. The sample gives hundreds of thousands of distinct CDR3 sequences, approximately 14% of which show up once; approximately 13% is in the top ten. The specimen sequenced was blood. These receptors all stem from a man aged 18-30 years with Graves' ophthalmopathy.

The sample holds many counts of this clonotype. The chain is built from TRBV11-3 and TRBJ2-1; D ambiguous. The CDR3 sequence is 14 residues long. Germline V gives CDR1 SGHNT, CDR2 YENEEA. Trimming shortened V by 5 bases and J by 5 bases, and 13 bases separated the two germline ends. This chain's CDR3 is CASSPRLSDNEQFF. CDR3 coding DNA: TGTGCCAGCAGCCCCCGATTGTCCGACAATGAGCAGTTCTTC.

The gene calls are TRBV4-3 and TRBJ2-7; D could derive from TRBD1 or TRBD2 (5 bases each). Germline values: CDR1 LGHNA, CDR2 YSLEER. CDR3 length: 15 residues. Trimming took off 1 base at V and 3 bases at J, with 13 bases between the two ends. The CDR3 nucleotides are TGCGCCAGCAGCCAAGGATACGGGGCAAACTACGAGCAGTACTTC. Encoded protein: CASSQGYGANYEQYF.

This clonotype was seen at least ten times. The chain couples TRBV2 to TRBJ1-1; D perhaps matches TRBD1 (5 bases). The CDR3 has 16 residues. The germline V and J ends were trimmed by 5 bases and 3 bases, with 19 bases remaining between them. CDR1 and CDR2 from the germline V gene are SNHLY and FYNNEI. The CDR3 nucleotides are TGTGCCAGCAGTCCACCCGAGGGGCTTGGGGACACTGAAGCTTTCTTT. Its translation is CASSPPEGLGDTEAFF.

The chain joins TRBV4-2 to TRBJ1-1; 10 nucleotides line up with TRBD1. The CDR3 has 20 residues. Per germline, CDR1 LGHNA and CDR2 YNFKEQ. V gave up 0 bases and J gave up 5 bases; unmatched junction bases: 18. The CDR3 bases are TGTGCCAGCAGCCAAGATCGGGCCTTGGGACAGGGGTATGCGGGGACTGAAGCTTTCTTT. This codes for CASSQDRALGQGYAGTEAFF.

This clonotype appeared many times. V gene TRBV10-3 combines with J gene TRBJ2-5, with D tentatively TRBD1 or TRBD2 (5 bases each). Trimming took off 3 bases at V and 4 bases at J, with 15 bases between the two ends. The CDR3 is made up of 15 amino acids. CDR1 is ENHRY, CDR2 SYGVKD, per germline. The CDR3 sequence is CAISETWDHGETQYF. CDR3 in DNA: TGTGCCATCAGTGAAACGTGGGACCACGGAGAGACCCAGTACTTC.

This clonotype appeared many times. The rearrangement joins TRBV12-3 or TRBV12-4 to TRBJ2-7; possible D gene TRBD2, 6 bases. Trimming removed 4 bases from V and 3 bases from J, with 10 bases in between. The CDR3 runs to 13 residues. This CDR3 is CASSWDSNYEQYF. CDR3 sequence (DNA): TGTGCCAGCAGTTGGGACTCGAACTACGAGCAGTACTTC.

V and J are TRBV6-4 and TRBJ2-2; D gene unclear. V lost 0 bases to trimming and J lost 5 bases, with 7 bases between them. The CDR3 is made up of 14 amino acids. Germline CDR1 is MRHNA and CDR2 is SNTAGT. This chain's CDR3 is CASSDSYRTGELFF. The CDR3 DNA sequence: TGTGCCAGCAGTGACTCGTACAGAACCGGGGAGCTGTTTTTT.

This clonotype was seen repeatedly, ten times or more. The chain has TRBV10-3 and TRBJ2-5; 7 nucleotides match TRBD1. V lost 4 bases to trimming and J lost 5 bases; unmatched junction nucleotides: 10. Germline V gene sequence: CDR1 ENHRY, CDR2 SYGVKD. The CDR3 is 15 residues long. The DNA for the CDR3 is TGTGCCATCAGTGGATATAAGGGGGCTCCCGAGACCCAGTACTTC. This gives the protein CAISGYKGAPETQYF.

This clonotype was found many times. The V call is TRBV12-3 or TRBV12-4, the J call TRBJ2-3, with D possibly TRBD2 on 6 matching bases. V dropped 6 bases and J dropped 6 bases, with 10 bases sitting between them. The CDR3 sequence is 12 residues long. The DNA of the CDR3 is TGTGCCAGCAGCCCGCTAGCGGATACGCAGTATTTT. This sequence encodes CASSPLADTQYF.

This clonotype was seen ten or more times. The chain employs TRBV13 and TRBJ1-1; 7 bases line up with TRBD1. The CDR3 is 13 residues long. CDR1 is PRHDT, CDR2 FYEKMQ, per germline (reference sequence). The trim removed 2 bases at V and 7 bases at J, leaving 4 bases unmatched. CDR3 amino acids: CASSLTGADEAFF. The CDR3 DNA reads TGTGCCAGCAGCTTAACAGGGGCGGATGAAGCTTTCTTT. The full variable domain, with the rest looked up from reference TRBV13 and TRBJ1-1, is AAGVIQSPRHLIKEKRETATLKCYPIPRHDTVYWYQQGPGQDPQFLISFYEKMQSDKGSIPDRFSAQQFSDYHSELNMSSLELGDSALYFCASSLTGADEAFFGQGTRLTVV.

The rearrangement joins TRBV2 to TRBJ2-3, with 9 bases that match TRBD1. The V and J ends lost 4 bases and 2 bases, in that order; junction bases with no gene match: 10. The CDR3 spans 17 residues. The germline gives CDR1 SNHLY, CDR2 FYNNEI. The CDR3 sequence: CASSGQGGTAYTDTQYF. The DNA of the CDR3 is TGTGCCAGCAGTGGACAGGGGGGGACAGCTTACACAGATACGCAGTATTTT.

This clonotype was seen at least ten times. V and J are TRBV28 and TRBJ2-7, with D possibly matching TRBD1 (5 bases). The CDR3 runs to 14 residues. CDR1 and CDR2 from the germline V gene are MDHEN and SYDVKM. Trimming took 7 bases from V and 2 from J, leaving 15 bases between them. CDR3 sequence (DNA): TGTGCCAGCATCCCTACAGGTGCCCCCTACGAGCAGTACTTC. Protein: CASIPTGAPYEQYF.

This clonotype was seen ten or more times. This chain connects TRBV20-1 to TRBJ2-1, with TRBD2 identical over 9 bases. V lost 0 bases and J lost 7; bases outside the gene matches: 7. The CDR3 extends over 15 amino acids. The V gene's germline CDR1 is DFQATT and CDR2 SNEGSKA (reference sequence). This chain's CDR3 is CSAREGGRASNEQFF. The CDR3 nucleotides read TGCAGTGCTAGAGAGGGCGGGAGGGCCTCTAATGAGCAGTTCTTC.

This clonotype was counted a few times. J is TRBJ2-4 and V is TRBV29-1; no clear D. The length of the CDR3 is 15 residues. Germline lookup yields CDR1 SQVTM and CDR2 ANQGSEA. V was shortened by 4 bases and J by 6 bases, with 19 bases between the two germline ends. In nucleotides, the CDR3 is TGCAGCGTTGTAGACTTTAACATATTCGGAAACATTCAGTACTTC. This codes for CSVVDFNIFGNIQYF. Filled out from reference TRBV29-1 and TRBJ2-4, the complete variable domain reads SAVISQKPSRDICQRGTSLTIQCQVDSQVTMMFWYRQQPGQSLTLIATANQGSEATYESGFVIDKFPISRPNLTFSTLTVSNMSPEDSSIYLCSVVDFNIFGNIQYFGAGTRLSVL.

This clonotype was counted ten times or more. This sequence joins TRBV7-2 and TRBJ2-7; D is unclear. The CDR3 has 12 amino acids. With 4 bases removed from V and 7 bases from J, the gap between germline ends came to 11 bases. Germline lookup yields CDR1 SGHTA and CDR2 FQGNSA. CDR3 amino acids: CASSYKWGEQYF. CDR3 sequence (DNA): TGTGCCAGCAGCTATAAATGGGGAGAGCAGTACTTC.

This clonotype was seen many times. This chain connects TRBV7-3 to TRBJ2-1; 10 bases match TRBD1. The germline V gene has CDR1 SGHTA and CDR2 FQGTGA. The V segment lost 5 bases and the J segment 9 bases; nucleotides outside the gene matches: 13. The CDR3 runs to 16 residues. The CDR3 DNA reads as TGTGCCAGCAGCCAGGCACTCGGGACAGGGGTAGGTGAGCAGTTCTTC. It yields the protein CASSQALGTGVGEQFF.

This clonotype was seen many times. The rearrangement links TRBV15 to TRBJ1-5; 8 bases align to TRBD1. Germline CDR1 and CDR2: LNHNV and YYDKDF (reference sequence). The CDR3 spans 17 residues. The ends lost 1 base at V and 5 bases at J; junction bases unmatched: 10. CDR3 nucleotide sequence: TGTGCCACCAGCAGAGCGGCGGCAGGGGGCCTCGATCAGCCCCAGCATTTT. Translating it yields CATSRAAAGGLDQPQHF.

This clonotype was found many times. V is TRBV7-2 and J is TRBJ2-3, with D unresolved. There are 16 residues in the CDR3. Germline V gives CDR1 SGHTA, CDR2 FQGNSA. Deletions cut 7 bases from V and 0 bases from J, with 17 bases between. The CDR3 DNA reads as TGTGCCAGCAAGCCGTACAGTTCGGCTAGCACAGATACGCAGTATTTT. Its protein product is CASKPYSSASTDTQYF. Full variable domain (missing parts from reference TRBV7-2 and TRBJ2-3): GAGVSQSPSNKVTEKGKDVELRCDPISGHTALYWYRQSLGQGLEFLIYFQGNSAPDKSGLPSDRFSAERTGGSVSTLTIQRTQQEDSAVYLCASKPYSSASTDTQYFGPGTRLTVL.

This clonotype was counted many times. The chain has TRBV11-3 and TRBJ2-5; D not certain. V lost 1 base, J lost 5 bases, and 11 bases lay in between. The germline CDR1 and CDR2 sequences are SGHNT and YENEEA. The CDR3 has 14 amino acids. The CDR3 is CASSLVSPSETQYF. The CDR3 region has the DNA TGTGCCAGCAGCTTAGTCTCGCCTTCGGAGACCCAGTACTTC.

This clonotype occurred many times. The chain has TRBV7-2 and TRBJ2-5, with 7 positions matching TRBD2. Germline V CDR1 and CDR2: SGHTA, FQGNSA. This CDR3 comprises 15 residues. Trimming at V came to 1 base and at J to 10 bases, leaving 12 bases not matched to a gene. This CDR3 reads CASSLGSGFSRNQYF. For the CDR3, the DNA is TGTGCCAGCAGCTTAGGTAGCGGGTTCTCAAGAAACCAGTACTTC.

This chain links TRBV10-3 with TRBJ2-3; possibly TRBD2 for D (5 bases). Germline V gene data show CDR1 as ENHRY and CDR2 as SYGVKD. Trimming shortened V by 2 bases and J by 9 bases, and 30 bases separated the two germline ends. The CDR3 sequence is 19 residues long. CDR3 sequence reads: CAISEPLGDSTRSSSTQYF. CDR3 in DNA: TGTGCCATCAGTGAGCCTTTGGGAGACTCGACCCGAAGTTCCTCAACGCAGTATTTT.

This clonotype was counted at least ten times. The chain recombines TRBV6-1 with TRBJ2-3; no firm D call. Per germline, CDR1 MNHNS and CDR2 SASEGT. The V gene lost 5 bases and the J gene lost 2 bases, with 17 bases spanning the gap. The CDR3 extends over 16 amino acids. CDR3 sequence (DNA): TGTGCCAGCAGTTCCTACGGCAGGCCGAACACAGATACGCAGTATTTT. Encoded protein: CASSSYGRPNTDTQYF.

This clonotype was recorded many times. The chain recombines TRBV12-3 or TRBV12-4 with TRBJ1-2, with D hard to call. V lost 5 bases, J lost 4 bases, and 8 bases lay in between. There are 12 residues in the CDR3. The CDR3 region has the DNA TGTGCCAGCAGTAGCGGGCGCTATGGCTACACCTTC. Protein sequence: CASSSGRYGYTF.

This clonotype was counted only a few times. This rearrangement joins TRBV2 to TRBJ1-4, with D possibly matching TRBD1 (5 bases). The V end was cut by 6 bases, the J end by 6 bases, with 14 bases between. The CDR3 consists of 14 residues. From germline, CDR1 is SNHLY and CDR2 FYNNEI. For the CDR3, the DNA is TGTGCCAGCAGCGCGGGACGGGCTCATGAAAAACTGTTTTTT. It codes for CASSAGRAHEKLFF.

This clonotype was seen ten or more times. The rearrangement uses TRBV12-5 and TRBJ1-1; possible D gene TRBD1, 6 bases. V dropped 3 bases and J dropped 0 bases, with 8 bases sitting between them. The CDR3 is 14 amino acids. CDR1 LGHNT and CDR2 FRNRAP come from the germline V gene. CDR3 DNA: TGTGCTAGTGGTTTCACAGGGCTGAACACTGAAGCTTTCTTT. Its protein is CASGFTGLNTEAFF.

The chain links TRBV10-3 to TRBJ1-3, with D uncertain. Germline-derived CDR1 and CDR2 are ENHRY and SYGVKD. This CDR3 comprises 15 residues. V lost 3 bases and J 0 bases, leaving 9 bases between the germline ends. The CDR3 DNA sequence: TGTGCCATCAGTGACCCAGGTGGCTCTGGAAACACCATATATTTT. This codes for CAISDPGGSGNTIYF.

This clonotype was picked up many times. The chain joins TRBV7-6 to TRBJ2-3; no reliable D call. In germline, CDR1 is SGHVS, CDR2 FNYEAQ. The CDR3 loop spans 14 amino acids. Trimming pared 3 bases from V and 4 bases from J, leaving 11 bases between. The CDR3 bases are TGTGCCAGCAGCTTTAGTGGGGAAGCAGATACGCAGTATTTT. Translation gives CASSFSGEADTQYF. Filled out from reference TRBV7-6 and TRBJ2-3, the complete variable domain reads GAGVSQSPRYKVTKRGQDVALRCDPISGHVSLYWYRQALGQGPEFLTYFNYEAQQDKSGLPNDRFSAERPEGSISTLTIQRTEQRDSAMYRCASSFSGEADTQYFGPGTRLTVL.

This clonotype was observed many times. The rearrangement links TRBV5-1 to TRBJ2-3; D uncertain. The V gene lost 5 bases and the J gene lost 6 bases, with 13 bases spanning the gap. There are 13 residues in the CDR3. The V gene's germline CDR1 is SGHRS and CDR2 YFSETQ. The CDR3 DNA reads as TGCGCCAGCAGTGGTTTTGTGGGGGATACGCAGTATTTT. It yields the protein CASSGFVGDTQYF.

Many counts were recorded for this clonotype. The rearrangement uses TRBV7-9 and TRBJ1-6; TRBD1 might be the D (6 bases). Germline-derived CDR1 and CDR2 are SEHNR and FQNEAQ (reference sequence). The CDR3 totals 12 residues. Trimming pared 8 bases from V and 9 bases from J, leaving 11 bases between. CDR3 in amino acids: CASQGNGSPLHF. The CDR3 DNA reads TGTGCCAGCCAGGGGAATGGTTCACCCCTCCACTTT.

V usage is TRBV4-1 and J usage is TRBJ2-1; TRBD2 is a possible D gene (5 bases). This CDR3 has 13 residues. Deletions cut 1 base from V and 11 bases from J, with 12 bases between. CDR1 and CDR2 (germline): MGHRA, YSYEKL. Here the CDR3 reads CASSQGTGGKQFF. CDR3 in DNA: TGCGCCAGCAGCCAAGGGACCGGAGGTAAGCAGTTCTTC.